Listed here are 27 T cell receptor beta chains from one sample, sequenced in a study of T-cell memory formation after mild COVID-19. One entry per CDR3 protein, called by TCRdb with MiXCR from the 5' RACE reads. This repertoire shows approximately 410,000 distinct CDR3 sequences, under 25% found once; its top ten account for less than 15%. Material for sequencing was PBMCs or a T cell subset sorted from them (not recorded which). Source of these receptors: an adult woman who had mild COVID-19 (a few samples of this study predate the infection). Cell type and time point are not known.

The rearrangement uses TRBV3-1 and TRBJ2-5; 10 bases align to TRBD2. The CDR3 consists of 20 residues. Germline assignment: CDR1 LGHDT and CDR2 YNNKEL (reference sequence). The V segment lost 0 bases and the J segment 3 bases; nucleotides outside the gene matches: 16. The CDR3, as DNA: TGTGCCAGCAGCCAAGATATGAGCGGGGGGGCAGTTATATCCGAAGAGACCCAGTACTTC. It codes for CASSQDMSGGAVISEETQYF.

In this sample, this clonotype turned up once. One junction end disagrees with the germline gene, perhaps due to a read error. The rearrangement uses TRBV9 and TRBJ2-3; maybe TRBD1 (5 bases). The CDR3 extends over 13 amino acids. The germline gives CDR1 SGDLS, CDR2 YYNGEE. CDR3 amino acids: CASSVGQQDTKYF. CDR3 sequence (DNA): TGTGCCAGCAGCGTAGGTCAACAGGATACGAAGTATTTT. The full variable domain, its missing parts supplied by reference TRBV9 and TRBJ2-3, is DSGVTQTPKHLITATGQRVTLRCSPRSGDLSVYWYQQSLDQGLQFLIQYYNGEERAKGNILERFSAQQFPDLHSELNLSSLELGDSALYFCASSVGQQDTKYFGPGTRLTVL.

This clonotype was picked up a small number of times. This chain uses TRBV6-2 or TRBV6-3 with TRBJ2-5, with 8 positions matching TRBD2. The CDR3 runs to 16 residues. The trim removed 0 bases at V and 2 bases at J, leaving 5 bases unmatched. Germline CDR1 is MNHEY and CDR2 is SVGEGT. The CDR3: CASSYSGSGAQETQYF. The CDR3 bases are TGTGCCAGCAGTTACTCTGGTAGCGGGGCACAAGAGACCCAGTACTTC.

This chain uses TRBV5-1 with TRBJ2-1, with a tentative D call TRBD1 (5 bases). The germline V gene has CDR1 SGHRS and CDR2 YFSETQ. The CDR3 runs 14 residues. V dropped 0 bases and J dropped 10 bases, with 14 bases sitting between them. The CDR3, as DNA: TGCGCCAGCAGCTTGGGACAGTCGGTGAAGGAGCAGTTCTTC. Translation gives CASSLGQSVKEQFF.

The V and J genes are TRBV4-1 and TRBJ2-1; 10 bases match TRBD1. Germline V gene lookup returns CDR1 MGHRA and CDR2 YSYEKL. Trimming removed 5 bases from V and 8 bases from J; junction bases left unmatched: 9. The CDR3 has 15 residues. The CDR3 nucleotides are TGCGCCAGCAGCTCAAGGACAGGGGGTTACGATGAGCAGTTCTTC. Protein sequence: CASSSRTGGYDEQFF.

This clonotype showed up many times. The V and J genes are TRBV9 and TRBJ2-3; 14 bases are a match to TRBD2. The CDR3 sequence is 16 residues long. V gave up 4 bases and J gave up 3 bases; unmatched junction bases: 4. The germline gives CDR1 SGDLS, CDR2 YYNGEE. The DNA for the CDR3 is TGTGCCAGCAGCCCCCGGACTAGCGGGAGGACAGATACGCAGTATTTT. Protein: CASSPRTSGRTDTQYF.

The chain links TRBV5-1 to TRBJ2-1; possible D gene TRBD1, 5 bases. The CDR3 length is 13 residues. Looked up from germline, CDR1 is SGHRS and CDR2 is YFSETQ. V gave up 4 bases and J gave up 10 bases, with 15 bases separating them. The CDR3 reads CASSLPGGAEQFF. Written as DNA, the CDR3 is TGCGCCAGCAGCCTCCCTGGTGGGGCCGAGCAGTTCTTC.

This clonotype was seen only a few times. The chain is built from TRBV6-6 and TRBJ2-6, with TRBD2 matching 15 bases. CDR1 and CDR2 (germline): MNHNY, SVGAGI (reference sequence). After removal of 6 bases from V and 0 bases from J, the junction contained 6 bases not matched to a gene. The CDR3 contains 19 residues. CDR3 nucleotides: TGTGCCAGCAGCCACCAGGGACTAGCGGGGGGCTCTGGGGCCAACGTCCTGACTTTC. Its translation: CASSHQGLAGGSGANVLTF.

This rearrangement joins TRBV12-3 or TRBV12-4 to TRBJ2-7, with D uncertain. This CDR3 contains 14 residues. Trimming removed 3 bases from V and 2 bases from J, with 11 bases in between. The CDR3 DNA reads as TGTGCCAGCAGTTTTCCACAGCGACCCTACGAGCAGTACTTC. Translated: CASSFPQRPYEQYF.

The chain has TRBV11-3 and TRBJ1-1; possibly TRBD1 for D (5 bases). The CDR3 length is 17 residues. Deletions cut 1 base from V and 1 base from J, with 16 bases between. Germline CDR1 reads SGHNT; CDR2 reads YENEEA. The CDR3 here is CASSLGHWDGENTEAFF. DNA for the CDR3: TGTGCCAGCAGCTTAGGTCACTGGGACGGAGAGAACACTGAAGCTTTCTTT.

This clonotype was seen a handful of times. This CDR3 is CASSLARYNSPLHF. The DNA of the CDR3 is TGTGCCAGCAGCTTAGCGCGCTATAATTCACCCCTCCACTTT. The gene calls are TRBV7-9 and TRBJ1-6; D remains ambiguous. There are 14 residues in the CDR3. CDR1 SEHNR and CDR2 FQNEAQ come from the germline V gene (reference sequence). The V end was cut by 0 bases, the J end by 3 bases, with 3 bases between.

In this sample, this clonotype turned up a few times. The rearrangement links TRBV30 to TRBJ2-2, with unresolved D. The CDR3 loop spans 11 amino acids. Germline V gives CDR1 GTSNPN, CDR2 SVGIG (reference sequence). V was trimmed by 5 bases and J by 4 bases, leaving 5 bases between them. CDR3 bases: TGTGCCTGGGGGCCCACCGGGGAGCTGTTTTTT. This gives the protein CAWGPTGELFF.

In its sample, this clonotype was seen a few times. The rearrangement uses TRBV5-1 and TRBJ2-3; 8 positions match TRBD1. Trimming cost V 3 bases and J 5 bases; bases outside gene matches: 5. Germline CDR1 SGHRS, CDR2 YFSETQ. This CDR3 comprises 14 residues. Written as DNA, the CDR3 is TGCGCCAGCAGCTATGACAGGGGAAGAGATACGCAGTATTTT. This gives the protein CASSYDRGRDTQYF.

CDR3 amino acids: CASSPQGRGWDSTPEQFF. CDR3 DNA sequence: TGTGCCAGCAGCCCTCAGGGGAGGGGTTGGGACTCCACCCCCGAGCAGTTCTTC. This chain joins TRBV7-3 and TRBJ2-1; D perhaps matches TRBD2 (7 bases). The CDR3 length is 18 residues. V shed 5 bases and J shed 10 bases, with 30 bases lying between them. Germline V CDR1 and CDR2: SGHTA, FQGTGA.

This sequence joins TRBV12-3 or TRBV12-4 and TRBJ2-1, with a tentative D call TRBD2 (6 bases). This CDR3 has 17 amino acids. Trimming cost V 5 bases and J 4 bases, with 21 bases left between them. This CDR3 is CASSLPPFYGGYNEQFF. CDR3 bases: TGTGCCAGCAGTCTCCCCCCCTTCTACGGGGGATACAATGAGCAGTTCTTC.

In its sample, this clonotype was seen a few times. J is TRBJ2-1 and V is TRBV6-5, with TRBD2 matching 8 bases. Per the germline V gene, CDR1 is MNHEY and CDR2 is SVGAGI. Trimming at V came to 5 bases and at J to 10 bases, leaving 7 bases not matched to a gene. The CDR3 is 13 amino acids. CDR3 in DNA: TGTGCCAGCAGTCCCCAAGCGGGAGAGGAGCAGTTCTTC. The encoded protein is CASSPQAGEEQFF.

This clonotype appeared a single time. The chain couples TRBV29-1 to TRBJ2-7; perhaps TRBD2 as D (5 bases). The V gene lost 5 bases and the J gene lost 4 bases, with 6 bases spanning the gap. The germline V gene encodes CDR1 SQVTM and CDR2 ANQGSEA. CDR3 length: 10 residues. DNA for the CDR3: TGCAGCGTTAGGACTTACGAGCAGTACTTC. Its protein product is CSVRTYEQYF.

This clonotype was counted at least ten times. V usage is TRBV30 and J usage is TRBJ2-1; TRBD2 agrees at 12 bases. The CDR3 loop spans 15 amino acids. Per the germline V gene, CDR1 is GTSNPN and CDR2 is SVGIG (reference sequence). V lost 0 bases to trimming and J lost 8 bases; unmatched junction nucleotides: 5. CDR3 protein: CAWSVYPSGRDEQFF. CDR3 nucleotide sequence: TGTGCCTGGAGTGTATATCCTAGCGGGAGGGATGAGCAGTTCTTC. Variable domain in full (rest from reference TRBV30 and TRBJ2-1): SQTIHQWPATLVQPVGSPLSLECTVEGTSNPNLYWYRQAAGRGLQLLFYSVGIGQISSEVPQNLSASRPQDRQFILSSKKLLLSDSGFYLCAWSVYPSGRDEQFFGPGTRLTVL.

V usage is TRBV7-9 and J usage is TRBJ2-5; 8 bases are shared with TRBD2. The CDR3 length is 15 residues. The J segment lost 5 bases and the V segment lost 5 bases, leaving 10 bases of the junction unmatched. Germline loops: CDR1 SEHNR, CDR2 FQNEAQ (reference sequence). CDR3 region: CASSPPGIAGETQYF. CDR3 nucleotide sequence: TGTGCCAGCAGCCCCCCAGGGATAGCGGGGGAGACCCAGTACTTC.

This clonotype has only a few counts. The rearrangement joins TRBV9 to TRBJ2-7, with a tentative D call TRBD2 (5 bases). Trimming removed 3 bases at V and 6 bases at J, with 16 bases between. In germline, CDR1 is SGDLS, CDR2 YYNGEE. This CDR3 has 14 amino acids. In DNA form, the CDR3 reads TGTGCCAGCAGCGCCCGGGAAGCCATCATCGAGCAGTACTTC. Residues: CASSAREAIIEQYF.

This clonotype appeared many times. The V gene is TRBV4-1, the J gene TRBJ2-2; a weak D match, TRBD1 (5 bases). CDR3 length: 15 residues. Germline V gene data show CDR1 as MGHRA and CDR2 as YSYEKL. The V end was cut by 5 bases, the J end by 2 bases, with 12 bases between. The chain's CDR3 is CASSSREGNTGELFF. For the CDR3, the DNA is TGCGCCAGCAGCTCCAGGGAAGGTAACACCGGGGAGCTGTTTTTT.

In this sample, this clonotype turned up a few times. J is TRBJ2-7 and V is TRBV12-3 or TRBV12-4, with TRBD1 matching over 7 bases. Trimming cost V 5 bases and J 7 bases; bases outside gene matches: 11. The CDR3 runs to 14 residues. Here the CDR3 DNA reads TGTGCCAGCAGTCCTTCTAACAGGGGACAAGAGCAGTACTTC. It codes for CASSPSNRGQEQYF.

The V and J genes are TRBV12-3 or TRBV12-4 and TRBJ2-2; 7 nucleotides align to TRBD1. The junction had 3 bases not matched to a gene; V was cut back by 10 bases and J by 4 bases. The CDR3 length is 12 residues. The CDR3 protein is CATEGATGELFF. In DNA, the CDR3 is TGTGCCACCGAGGGGGCCACCGGGGAGCTGTTTTTT.

This clonotype was seen a few times. The chain has TRBV7-9 and TRBJ1-2; D remains ambiguous. There are 11 residues in the CDR3. CDR1 and CDR2 (germline): SEHNR, FQNEAQ (reference sequence). The V end lost 4 bases, the J end lost 8 bases, and 8 bases lay between the germline ends. The CDR3 loop reads CASSSREGYTF. CDR3 coding DNA: TGTGCCAGCAGCTCCCGAGAAGGCTACACCTTC.

V is TRBV20-1 and J is TRBJ2-7; 9 bases are shared with TRBD1. The CDR3 totals 13 residues. Germline V gene lookup returns CDR1 DFQATT and CDR2 SNEGSKA (reference sequence). V was clipped by 1 base and J by 3 bases; unmatched bases: 1. CDR3 in DNA: TGCAGTGCTAGAGGGGACAGGGACTACGAGCAGTACTTC. It specifies CSARGDRDYEQYF.

V usage is TRBV29-1 and J usage is TRBJ2-7, with D perhaps being TRBD1 or TRBD2 (6 bases each). Trimming left V 1 base short and J 5 bases short, with 12 bases between. The CDR3 loop spans 13 amino acids. CDR1 is SQVTM and CDR2 is ANQGSEA in the germline V gene. The DNA for the CDR3 is TGCAGCGTTGAAGCGGGGGCGGGAAACGAGCAGTACTTC. Its translation: CSVEAGAGNEQYF.

V gene TRBV6-5 combines with J gene TRBJ2-7; D ambiguous. Germline CDR1 and CDR2: MNHEY and SVGAGI. The CDR3 sequence is 14 residues long. The germline V and J ends were trimmed by 2 bases and 1 base, with 9 bases remaining between them. In DNA form, the CDR3 reads TGTGCCAGCAGTTACGGTAGAAGATCCTACGAGCAGTACTTC. This encodes CASSYGRRSYEQYF.